Sequencing of this T cell receptor (beta chain) was carried out in a study of a mutant IDH1 vaccine in newly diagnosed glioma. Study findings and constraints: Across multiple MHC alleles, around 93% of patients had vaccine-induced responses.

Notes on this clone: The target antigen is unknown.

This CDR3 spans 17 amino acids. V was clipped by 2 bases and J by 6 bases, with 19 bases between them. Germline-derived CDR1 and CDR2 are KGHSH and LQKENI. Indicated time point: baseline, week 1 (first vaccination visit). Treatment reported: pre-vaccination baseline after standard-of-care therapy. Generated by immunoSEQ multiplex PCR, the TCRdb table keeps only in-frame clones and is missing some. The sample lists around 92,000 clones; around four fifths were seen once. This chain joins TRBV18 and TRBJ1-4, with a weak D call TRBD1 (6 bases). The source material was PBMCs, sampled from a glioma patient treated with radiotherapy, temozolomide or both. The clonotype comes from a woman aged 50 to 60 with glioma. CDR3 residues: CASSPVRFTGKDEKLFF. The CDR3 bases are TGTGCCAGCTCACCAGTCCGGTTTACAGGGAAGGATGAAAAACTGTTTTTT.